This T cell receptor (beta chain) was recovered during a study of tumor-infiltrating lymphocytes in primary liver carcinoma. Concerning this clonotype itself: This clone may be a read error of a much larger clone one base away.

Without any cell sorting, roughly 20-32 mg of bulk tissue yielded co-extracted RNA and DNA. TCR beta cDNA was made from 400 to 500 ng total RNA with a constant-region primer. Modified slightly, ARM-PCR produced TCR beta libraries over three nested multiplex PCR rounds. Investigators reported that the first two PCR rounds, at around 9 cycles each, used TRBV1-TRBV30 forward primers with a C-beta reverse primer. From the multiplex PCR reads, TCRdb called clonotypes with MiXCR, one entry per CDR3 protein. The sample has about 64,000 distinct CDR3 sequences; 71% are singletons. CDR1 and CDR2 from the germline V gene are SGHRS and YFSETQ. V lost 4 bases to trimming and J lost 4 bases, with 21 bases between them. The CDR3 sequence is 16 residues long.

This rearrangement joins TRBV5-1 to TRBJ2-7, with D possibly matching TRBD1 (5 bases). Sequenced material: liver tumor tissue from sampling region 4. Sample subset: tumor region T4, right-lateral pole. This clonotype was obtained from a man aged 35-49 years with primary liver carcinoma and hepatitis B virus infection. In nucleotides, the CDR3 is TGCGCCAGCAGCCTTAACTCAGGGTCTTTCTTGTACGAGCAGTACTTC. Translation gives CASSLNSGSFLYEQYF.